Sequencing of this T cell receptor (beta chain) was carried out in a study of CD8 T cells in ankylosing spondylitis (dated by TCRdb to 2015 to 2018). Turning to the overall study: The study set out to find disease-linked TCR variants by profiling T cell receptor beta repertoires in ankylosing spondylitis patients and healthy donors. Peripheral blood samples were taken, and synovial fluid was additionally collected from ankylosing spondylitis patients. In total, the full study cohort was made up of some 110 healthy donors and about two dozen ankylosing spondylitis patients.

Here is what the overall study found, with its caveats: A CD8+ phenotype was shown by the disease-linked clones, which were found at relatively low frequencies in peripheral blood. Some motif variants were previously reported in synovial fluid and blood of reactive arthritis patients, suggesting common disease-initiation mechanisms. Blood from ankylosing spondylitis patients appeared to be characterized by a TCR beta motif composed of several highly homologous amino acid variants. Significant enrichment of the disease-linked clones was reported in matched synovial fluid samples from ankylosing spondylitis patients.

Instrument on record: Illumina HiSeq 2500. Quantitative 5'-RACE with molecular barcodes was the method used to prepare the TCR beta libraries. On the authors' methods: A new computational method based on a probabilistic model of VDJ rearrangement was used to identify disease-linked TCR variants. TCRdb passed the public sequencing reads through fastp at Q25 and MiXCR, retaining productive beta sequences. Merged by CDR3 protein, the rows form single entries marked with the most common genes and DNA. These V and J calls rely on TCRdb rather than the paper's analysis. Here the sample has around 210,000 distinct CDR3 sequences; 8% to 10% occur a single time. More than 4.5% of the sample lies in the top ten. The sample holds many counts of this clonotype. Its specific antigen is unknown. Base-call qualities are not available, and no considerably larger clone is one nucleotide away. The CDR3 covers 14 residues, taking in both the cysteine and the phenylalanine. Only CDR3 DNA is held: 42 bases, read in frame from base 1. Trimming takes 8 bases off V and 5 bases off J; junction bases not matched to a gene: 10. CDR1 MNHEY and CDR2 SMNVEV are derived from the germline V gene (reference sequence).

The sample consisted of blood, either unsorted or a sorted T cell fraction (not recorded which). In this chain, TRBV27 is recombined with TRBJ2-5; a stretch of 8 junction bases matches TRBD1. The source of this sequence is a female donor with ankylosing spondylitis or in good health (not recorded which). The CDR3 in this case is CASSPRQGRETQYF. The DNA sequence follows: TGTGCCAGCTCCCCTCGACAGGGGCGGGAGACCCAGTACTTC.